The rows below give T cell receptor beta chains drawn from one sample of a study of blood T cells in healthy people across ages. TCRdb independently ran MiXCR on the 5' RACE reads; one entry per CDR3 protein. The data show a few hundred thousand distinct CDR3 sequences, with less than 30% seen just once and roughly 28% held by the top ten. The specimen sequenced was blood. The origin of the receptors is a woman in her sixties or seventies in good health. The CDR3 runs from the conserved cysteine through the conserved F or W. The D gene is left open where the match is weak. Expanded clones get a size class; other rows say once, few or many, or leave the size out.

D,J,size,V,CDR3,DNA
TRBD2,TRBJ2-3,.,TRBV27,CASSLAGVPPDTQYF,TGTGCCAGCAGTTTGGCGGGAGTGCCCCCAGATACGCAGTATTTT
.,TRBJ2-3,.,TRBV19,CASSYGRSTDTQYF,TGTGCCAGTAGTTACGGGAGAAGCACAGATACGCAGTATTTT
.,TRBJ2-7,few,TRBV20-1,CSVVGGSSYEQYF,TGCAGTGTGGTTGGGGGGAGCTCCTACGAGCAGTACTTC
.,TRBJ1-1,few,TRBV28,CASSDRREAFF,TGTGCCAGCAGTGATAGACGGGAAGCTTTCTTT
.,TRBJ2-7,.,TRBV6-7,CASSYLRYEQYF,TGTGCCAGCAGTTACCTTCGCTACGAGCAGTACTTC
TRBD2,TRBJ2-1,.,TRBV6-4,CASRLAGGAHNEQFF,TGTGCCAGCCGACTAGCGGGAGGCGCTCACAATGAGCAGTTCTTC
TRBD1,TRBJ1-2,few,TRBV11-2,CASSGDRGYGYTF,TGTGCCAGCAGCGGGGACAGGGGCTACGGCTACACCTTC
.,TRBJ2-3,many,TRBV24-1,CATSSRGQHTDTQYF,TGTGCCACCTCGTCCCGTGGACAACACACAGATACGCAGTATTTT
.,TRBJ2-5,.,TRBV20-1,CSGSSGPPNWETQYF,TGCAGTGGCAGCTCGGGACCCCCTAACTGGGAGACCCAGTACTTC
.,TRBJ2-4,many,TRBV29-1,CIPPGQRRRGNIQYF,TGCATCCCCCCCGGACAGCGACGTCGTGGAAACATTCAGTACTTC
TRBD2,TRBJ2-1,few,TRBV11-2,CASSGRGTLGNEQFF,TGTGCCAGCAGCGGGAGGGGAACTTTAGGTAATGAGCAGTTCTTC
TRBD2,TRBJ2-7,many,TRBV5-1,CASSRSSGGIYEQYF,TGCGCCAGCAGCAGATCTAGCGGGGGGATCTACGAGCAGTACTTC
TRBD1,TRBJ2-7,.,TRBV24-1,CATRDRPGQGSSYEQYF,TGTGCCACCAGGGACCGGCCGGGACAGGGAAGCTCCTACGAGCAGTACTTC